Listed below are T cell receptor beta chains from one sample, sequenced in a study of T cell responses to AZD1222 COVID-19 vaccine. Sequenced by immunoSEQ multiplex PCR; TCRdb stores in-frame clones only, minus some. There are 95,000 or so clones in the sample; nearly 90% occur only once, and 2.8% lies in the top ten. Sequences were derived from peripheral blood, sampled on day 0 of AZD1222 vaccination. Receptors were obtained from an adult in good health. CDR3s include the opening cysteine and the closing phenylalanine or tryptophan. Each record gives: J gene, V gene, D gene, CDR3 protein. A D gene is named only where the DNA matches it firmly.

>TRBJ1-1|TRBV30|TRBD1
CAWGQGVITEAFF
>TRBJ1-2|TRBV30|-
CAWSQDTDYGYTF
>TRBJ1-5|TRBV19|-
CASMRGSRGNQPQHF
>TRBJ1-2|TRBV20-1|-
CSAAGNGYTF
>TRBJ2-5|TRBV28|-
CASSSAGRETQYF
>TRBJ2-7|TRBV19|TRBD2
CASSRASGSYEQYF
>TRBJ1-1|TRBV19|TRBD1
CASSPTGLRTEAFF
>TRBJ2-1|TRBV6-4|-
CASSDGSYNEQFF
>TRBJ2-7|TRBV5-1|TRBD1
CASSSQGASYEQYF
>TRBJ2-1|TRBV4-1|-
CASSQAGPLNEQFF
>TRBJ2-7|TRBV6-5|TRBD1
CASRAIQGASYEQYF
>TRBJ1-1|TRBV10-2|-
CASSAGDTEAFF
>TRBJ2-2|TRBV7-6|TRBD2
CASSLVGTSGANTGELFF
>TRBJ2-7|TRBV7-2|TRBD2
CASSPGASGGREQYF
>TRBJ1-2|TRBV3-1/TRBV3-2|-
CASSQVNSAGYTF
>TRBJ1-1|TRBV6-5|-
CASSYSGLIMNTEAFF
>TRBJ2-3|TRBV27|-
CASAGGQKIDTQYF
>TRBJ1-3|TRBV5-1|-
CASSLEGVTGSGNTIYF
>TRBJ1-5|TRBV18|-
CASSPGLNQPQHF
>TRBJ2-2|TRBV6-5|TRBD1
CASRLSGQGVGELFF
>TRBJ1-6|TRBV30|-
CAWSVWRGGSPLHF
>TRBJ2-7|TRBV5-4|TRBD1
CASSYQTGDYEQYF
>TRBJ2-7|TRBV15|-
CATSRDRVPEQYF
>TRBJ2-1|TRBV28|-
CASRPGTELHHEQFF
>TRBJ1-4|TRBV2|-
CASRTGQHEKLFF
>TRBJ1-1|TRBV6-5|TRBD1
CASILRTGRNTEAFF
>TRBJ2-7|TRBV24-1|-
CATSEDTGSEQYF
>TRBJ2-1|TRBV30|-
CAWGLDGYNEQFF
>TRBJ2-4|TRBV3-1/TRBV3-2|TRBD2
CASSHGSGGPEDF
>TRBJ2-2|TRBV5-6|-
CASSRTENTGELFF
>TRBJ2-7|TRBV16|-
CASSQYTPYEQYF
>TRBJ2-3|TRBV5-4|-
CASSLDRESTDTQYF
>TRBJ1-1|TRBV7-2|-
CASSSQGREAFF
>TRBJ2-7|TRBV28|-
CASRGDPTYEQYF
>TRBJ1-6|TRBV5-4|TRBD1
CASSWDRVFSPLHF
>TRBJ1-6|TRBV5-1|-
CASSLAGPARLGSPLHF
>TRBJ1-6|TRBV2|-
CASNRESSYNSPLHF
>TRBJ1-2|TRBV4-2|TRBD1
CASSQVGTGGGYTF
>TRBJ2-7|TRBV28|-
CASSTRGEQYF
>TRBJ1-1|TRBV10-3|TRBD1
CAISDPGQMNTEAFF
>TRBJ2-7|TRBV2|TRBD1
CASTGAYEQYF
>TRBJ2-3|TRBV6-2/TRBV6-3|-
CASSYYRTDTQYF
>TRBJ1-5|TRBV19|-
CASSELLRPQHF
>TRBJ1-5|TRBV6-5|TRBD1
CASSLDRGSNQPQHF
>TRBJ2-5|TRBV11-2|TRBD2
CASSSRLAGGQETQYF
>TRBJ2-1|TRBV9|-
CASSGRPTGSNEQFF
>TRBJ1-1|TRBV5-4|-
CASSTGGRGTEAFF